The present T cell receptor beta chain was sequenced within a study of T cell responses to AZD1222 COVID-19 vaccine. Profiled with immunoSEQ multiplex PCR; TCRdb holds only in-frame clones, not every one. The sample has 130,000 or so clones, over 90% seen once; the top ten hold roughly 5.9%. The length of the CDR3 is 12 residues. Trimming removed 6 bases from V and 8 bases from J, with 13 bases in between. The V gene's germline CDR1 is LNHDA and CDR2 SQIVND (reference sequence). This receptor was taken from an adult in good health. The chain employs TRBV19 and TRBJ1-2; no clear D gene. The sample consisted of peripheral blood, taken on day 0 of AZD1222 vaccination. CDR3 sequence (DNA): TGTGCCAGTAGCCCTCCCCCGGGGGGCTACACCTTC. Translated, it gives CASSPPPGGYTF.